A selection of T cell receptor beta chains follows, all from one sample in a study of lymphopenia after photon versus proton radiotherapy. Here immunoSEQ multiplex PCR was the method, and the copy in TCRdb shows in-frame clones only, minus some. The sample lists around 64,000 clones; about nine tenths were seen once. The sample in question was peripheral blood, obtained from a patient treated with photon-based radiotherapy. The receptors originated from a woman aged 40 to 50 with cholangiocarcinoma. Both conserved end residues are part of each CDR3.

v_gene,j_gene,CDR3aa
TRBV4-3,TRBJ2-7,CASSQDTGTSGRIEQYF
TRBV6-1,TRBJ2-2,CASSEPGGSNTGELFF
TRBV4-1,TRBJ1-1,CASSRPQGVDTEAFF
TRBV29-1,TRBJ1-1,CSVHPDRGTEAFF
TRBV5-1,TRBJ2-7,CASSLEGVGYEQYF
TRBV19,TRBJ2-2,CASRPGQGEGELFF
TRBV5-4,TRBJ1-2,CASSLADLEYGYTF
TRBV6-4,TRBJ1-3,CASSHDLGNTIYF
TRBV7-2,TRBJ1-2,CASGRDGTNYGYTF
TRBV9,TRBJ2-1,CASSIGGLSSYNEQFF
TRBV9,TRBJ1-1,CASSSDPTGEAFF
TRBV27,TRBJ1-4,CASSLRGRGEKLFF
TRBV27,TRBJ1-3,CASSRQAEGGNTIYF
TRBV28,TRBJ2-2,CASSFGRQGARWTGELFF
TRBV6-5,TRBJ2-5,CASSFSTPGGETQYF
TRBV19,TRBJ1-4,CASKDSPAKEKLFF
TRBV29-1,TRBJ2-3,CSYDGGMDTQYF
TRBV6-4,TRBJ1-2,CASSESSRETAYSYTF
TRBV7-9,TRBJ2-3,CASSPPGTRKVDTQYF
TRBV6-6,TRBJ2-2,CASSPETGELFF
TRBV2,TRBJ1-3,CASSREEGNTIYF
TRBV4-3,TRBJ2-1,CASSQAVGGLYSEQFF
TRBV5-4,TRBJ1-3,CASSLERTASFSGNTIYF
TRBV27,TRBJ1-1,CASSLFGGRYTEAFF
TRBV2,TRBJ1-4,CASRRDSSNEKLFF
TRBV6-1,TRBJ1-2,CASSEQKGSLRGYTF
TRBV2,TRBJ1-2,CASSERWQGYGYTF
TRBV20-1,TRBJ1-2,CRGAGVYGYTF
TRBV7-3,TRBJ1-1,CASSSSADSEAFF
TRBV9,TRBJ1-4,CASSVQDATNEKLFF
TRBV6-1,TRBJ2-1,CASSVRQTGAYNEQFF
TRBV7-8,TRBJ1-2,CASSFTTGPYGYTF
TRBV7-3,TRBJ2-7,CASSLGAGQLAYEQYF
TRBV7-3,TRBJ1-4,CASSLEGRTNEKLFF
TRBV10-3,TRBJ2-1,CAITQGADYNEQFF
TRBV9,TRBJ1-6,CASSELGGTNSPLHF
TRBV23-1,TRBJ2-1,CASNLVPGQGQHEQFF
TRBV19,TRBJ2-7,CASTRKPGHYEQYF
TRBV7-8,TRBJ2-1,CASSFRGTSYNEQFF
TRBV19,TRBJ2-7,CASTPGLTYTYEQYF
TRBV28,TRBJ2-5,CASSFSRDRGQKVAYQETQYF
TRBV29-1,TRBJ1-2,CSVEDRGDYGYTF
TRBV9,TRBJ2-1,CASSVKVSSYNEQFF
TRBV11-1,TRBJ1-1,CASSSSGTAFAGEAFF
TRBV28,TRBJ2-2,CASSPAGLRTGELFF
TRBV6-5,TRBJ2-5,CASSSGLAVYQETQYF
TRBV4-3,TRBJ1-4,CASSQDRSYSNEKLFF
TRBV2,TRBJ2-3,CASSGGWAGGADTQYF
TRBV7-9,TRBJ1-6,CASSLAKGVVPGPLHF
TRBV18,TRBJ2-3,CASSPTRDPATDTQYF
TRBV29-1,TRBJ1-4,CSVRTSEKLFF
TRBV6-5,TRBJ1-1,CASRDRVGTEAFF
TRBV18,TRBJ2-2,CASSPGGVNTGELFF
TRBV7-9,TRBJ2-7,CASSLVGQIYEQYF